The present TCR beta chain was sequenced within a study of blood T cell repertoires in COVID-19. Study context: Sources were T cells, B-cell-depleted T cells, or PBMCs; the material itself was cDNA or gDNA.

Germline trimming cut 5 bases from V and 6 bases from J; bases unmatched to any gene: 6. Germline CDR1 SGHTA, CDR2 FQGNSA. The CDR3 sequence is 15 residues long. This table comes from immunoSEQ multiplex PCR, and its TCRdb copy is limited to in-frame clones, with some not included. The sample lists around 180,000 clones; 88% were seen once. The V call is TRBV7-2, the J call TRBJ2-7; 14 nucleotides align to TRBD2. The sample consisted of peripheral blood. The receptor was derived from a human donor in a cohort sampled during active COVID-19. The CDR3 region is CASSTRLAGGAEQYF. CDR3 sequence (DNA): TGTGCCAGCAGCACGCGACTAGCGGGGGGGGCCGAGCAGTACTTC.